The next 5 T cell receptor beta chains were all read from a single sample in a study of blood T cells in healthy people across ages. A J-beta primer mix and a sample-barcoded 5' primer were used in a second PCR of about 7 to 12 cycles. One entry per CDR3 protein, called by TCRdb with MiXCR from the 5' RACE reads. This sample has 1.4 million or so distinct CDR3 sequences; 35% to 45% occur once, and the top ten carry under 5%. The specimen was blood. These receptors were collected from a woman under 30 in good health.

This clonotype turned up a few times. The rearrangement uses TRBV20-1 and TRBJ2-3; D is perhaps TRBD1 or TRBD2 (5 bases each). Germline values: CDR1 DFQATT, CDR2 SNEGSKA (reference sequence). The CDR3 has 13 amino acids. Trimming cost V 1 base and J 6 bases, with 11 bases left between them. This chain's CDR3 is CSARVSREDTQYF. CDR3 nucleotide sequence: TGCAGTGCTAGAGTGAGCAGGGAGGATACGCAGTATTTT.

J is TRBJ2-3 and V is TRBV9, with D perhaps matching TRBD2 (5 bases). Trimming left V 0 bases short and J 4 bases short, with 9 bases between. The CDR3 is made up of 14 amino acids. CDR1 SGDLS and CDR2 YYNGEE come from the germline V gene. The chain's CDR3 is CASSVELVADTQYF. The DNA of the CDR3 is TGTGCCAGCAGCGTAGAACTAGTGGCAGATACGCAGTATTTT.

This clonotype was observed a few times. This chain links TRBV7-8 with TRBJ2-4, with D hard to call. Trimming stripped 1 base from V and 8 bases from J, with 12 bases between. CDR1 is SGHVS, CDR2 FQNEAQ, per germline. This CDR3 spans 14 amino acids. DNA for the CDR3: TGTGCCAGCAGCTTAGATGGCCTCTTAGACATTCAGTACTTC. Translating gives CASSLDGLLDIQYF.

This clonotype was seen just once. The junction differs from germline at one of its ends, possibly a read error. This chain uses TRBV7-2 with TRBJ1-4; the match to TRBD1 covers 8 bases. CDR1 is SGHTA and CDR2 is FQGNSA in the germline V gene. CDR3 length: 15 amino acids. The CDR3 coding sequence is TGTGCCAGCAGCTCATATCAGGGGGCTGGAGAAAAGCTGTTTTTT. The encoded protein is CASSSYQGAGEKLFF.

This sequence joins TRBV4-3 and TRBJ2-1, with TRBD1 as a possible D gene (6 bases). Germline CDR1 LGHNA, CDR2 YSLEER. Trimming pared 0 bases from V and 8 bases from J, leaving 14 bases between. The CDR3 length is 15 residues. This CDR3 reads CASSQDVVRGYEQFF. Here the CDR3 DNA reads TGCGCCAGCAGCCAAGACGTCGTCAGGGGATATGAGCAGTTCTTC.